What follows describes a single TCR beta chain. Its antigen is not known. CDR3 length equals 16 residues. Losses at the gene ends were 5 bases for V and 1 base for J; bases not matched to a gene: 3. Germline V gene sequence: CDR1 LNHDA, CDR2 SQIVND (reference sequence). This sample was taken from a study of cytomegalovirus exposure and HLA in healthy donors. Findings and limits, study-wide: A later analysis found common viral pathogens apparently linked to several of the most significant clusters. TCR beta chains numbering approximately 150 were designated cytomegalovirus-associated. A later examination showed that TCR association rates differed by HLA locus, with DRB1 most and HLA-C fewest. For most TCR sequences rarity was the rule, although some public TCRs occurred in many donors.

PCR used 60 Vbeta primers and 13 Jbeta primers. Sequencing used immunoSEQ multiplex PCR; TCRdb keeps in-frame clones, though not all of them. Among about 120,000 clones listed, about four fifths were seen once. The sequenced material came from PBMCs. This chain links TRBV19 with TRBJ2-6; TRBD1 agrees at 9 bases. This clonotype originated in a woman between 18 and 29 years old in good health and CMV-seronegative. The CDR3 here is CASSAGTGSGANVLTF. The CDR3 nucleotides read TGTGCCAGTAGTGCCGGGACAGGGTCTGGGGCCAACGTCCTGACTTTC.